Included here is one T cell receptor (beta chain) sequence, with context. There is no known antigen for this receptor. The record has no base qualities; no much larger clone is one base away. The CDR1 and CDR2 encoded by the germline V gene are SGHAT and FQNNGV. The CDR3 contains 12 residues, cysteine and phenylalanine counted. Just the 36-base CDR3 DNA is kept, in frame starting at base 1. Cut back by 1 base and 3 bases, the V and J ends lie 4 bases apart. The library was produced with the immunoSEQ multiplex PCR assay. For the multiplex PCR, a mixture combining 60 forward primers for TCR Vbeta segments and 13 reverse primers for TCR Jbeta segments was used. The CDR3 region of rearranged TCR beta genes was amplified from genomic DNA with a multiplex PCR assay. Amplified TCR beta libraries were sequenced as 87-base-pair reads on the Illumina HiSeq System. Per the source publication's procedure: A later analysis counted around 72 million unique TCR beta chains across the 690 or so repertoires, and roughly 11 million of these chains were shared by at least two donors. Raw reads were error-corrected and collapsed into unique sequences by a nearest-neighbor algorithm in which closely related sequences were merged to remove PCR and sequencing errors. CDR3 sequences were aligned to IMGT reference sequences to assign V, D and J gene segments. For a sequence to be retained, a match of at least six nucleotides to both a V gene segment and a J gene segment was required. A rearrangement was called productive if the CDR3 had no stop codons and remained in frame with V and J, and every other rearrangement was called non-productive. CDR3 was defined by IMGT convention, running from the second conserved V-encoded cysteine to the conserved J-encoded phenylalanine. The earlier analysis of some 580 of the donors excluded any sequence lacking an unambiguous match to a single V gene segment. In an earlier analysis of some 590 of the donors, a V segment was called functional when productive rearrangements were above 56.7%, and segregating when the standard deviation between donors exceeded 5%. To diagnose cytomegalovirus status from the catalog of TCR beta chain sequences, a statistical classification framework was built. V and J gene assignment, in a later analysis, came from comparing TCR nucleotide sequences with IMGT/GENE-DB human TR gene sequences. The TCRdist pipeline was used in a later analysis to assign CDR3 sequences and most-parsimonious VDJ recombination scenarios. In a later analysis, every TCR beta chain was defined by the combination of its CDR3 amino acid sequence and its V-gene family, and reads without a unique V-gene family were dropped. As a way to deal with suspected cross-contamination and a sequencing artifact, a later analysis dropped nearly 600 nucleotide sequences that were highly shared and had low generation probability. In a later analysis, a clonal expansion index for each public chain was calculated from normalized within-repertoire ranks of inferred template counts. Generation probabilities in a later analysis came from a VDJ recombination model fitted to out-of-frame rearrangements, and those results were checked against IGoR. A later analysis scored TCR-TCR, TCR-HLA and TCR-CMV co-occurrence with hypergeometric tests, applying a repertoire-size bias correction to TCR pairs. False discovery rates were estimated in a later analysis by permuting HLA or CMV assignments 20 times. In a later analysis, co-occurring TCRs were grouped using DBSCAN, with TCRdist sequence similarity added in when clustering inside HLA-allele-positive subsets. Repertoires with fewer than 30,000 or more than 120,000 public chains were left out of co-occurrence clustering, as were five repertoires with anomalous nucleotide sharing. TCRdb limited this immuneACCESS table to in-frame rearrangements with V and J called. A share of clones is missing; checked studies link under half to unresolved V genes, and the rest is unexplained. The DNA was the basis for D and trimming; V, J and clone size are from that table. This sample holds 97,000 or so clones; 80% to 90% were observed only once. Together, the top ten hold over 1.1% of the sample.

These data come from a study of cytomegalovirus exposure and HLA in healthy donors (dated by TCRdb to 2015 to 2018). General notes on the study: In an earlier analysis of some 610 of the donors, approximately 260 Gb of sequence data and 100 million or so unique TCR beta sequences from 150 million to 200 million T cells were reported. To predict cytomegalovirus infection status, the study combined high-throughput TCR immunosequencing, statistical association of individual TCRs with disease status, and machine learning. Class I and class II HLA loci were covered by the typing at four-digit resolution. The study was designed to test whether signatures of past pathogen exposure could be identified by cataloging public T cell receptors. A separate validation cohort of 100 to 150 different subjects was used in addition to the 666-subject first cohort. Genome-wide SNP genotypes for about three fifths of the roughly 700 donors were used in a later genetic analysis, which treated that subset as a discovery cohort. All discovery cohort repertoires had been generated using a single sequencing platform. A later analysis re-analyzed previously published TCR beta repertoires from 666 donors and added high-resolution HLA genotyping to study TCR occurrence patterns. About 300 gigabases of sequencing data and around 80 million unique TCR sequences made up an early release that covered approximately 700 HLA-typed donors. The number of donors typed differed by locus, with roughly 629-640 for A, B, C, DRB1 and DQB1, roughly 520 for DQA1, 606 for DPA1, and 400 to 490 for DPB1. Donor age, sex, ethnicity and CMV serostatus were compiled together with the repertoire data. Among 300 to 500 genotyped donors of the cohort, an average of approximately 240,000 unique TCR beta nucleotide sequences was sequenced per donor, of which approximately 19% were non-productive. About five DR-DQ haplotypes were treated as single units for association and clustering because of strong linkage in the cohort. Using immunosequencing, the study profiled T cell repertoires from some 670 subjects and related those repertoires to cytomegalovirus serostatus. Of the 350 to 400 genotyped donors, approximately 80% fell in the genetic ancestry cluster associated with self-reported Caucasian donors. An earlier analysis of 587 of the donors applied high-throughput TCR beta sequencing to assess whether each TCR beta V gene segment acted as functional or pseudogenic. The later analysis used no new phenotypic data to find candidate immune exposures, relying instead on TCR beta sequences and their occurrence across donors. The full study reports these points: In a later analysis, HLA-associated TCR beta chains showed more clonal expansion and lower generation probabilities than non-associated chains that were equally common. Linkage disequilibrium might explain the correlated functional status among segregating V segments, but an unknown experimental factor could not be ruled out. Cytomegalovirus status was reported to be diagnosed by the classifier with high specificity and sensitivity in both the original and validation cohorts. A further reported finding was that TCR beta sequences accurately predicted the HLA-A and HLA-B alleles for most subjects in the first cohort. A later analysis found that most CMV-associated TCR beta chains appeared HLA-restricted, with HLA associations seemingly driven largely by CMV exposure. In vitro tests confirmed that a few of the cytomegalovirus-associated TCR beta chains recognize cytomegalovirus antigens. A later genetic analysis associated a missense DCLRE1C variant with V-gene and J-gene trimming of TCR beta chains, and an independent cohort replicated the association. A later analysis reported that several top co-occurrence clusters appeared linked to parvovirus B19, influenza, CMV and Epstein-Barr virus. For the cohort, immune exposure information was limited to CMV serostatus. A cluster of highly shared sequence variants was judged likely to represent a technical artifact of the sequencing pipeline. Across donors, most TCR sequences were observed very rarely, whereas some public TCRs were present in many individuals. In an earlier analysis of around 500 of the donors, most TCR beta V segments appeared in productive rearrangements about 87% or about 30% of the time, broadly matching IMGT annotations. The authors suggested that the approach could potentially be generalized to other disease states and immunological phenotypes. The presence/absence analyses assumed that sequencing depth was roughly uniform across donors, and that assumption may not be true. In this cohort, only TCR beta chains were sequenced, and detectable features were limited by the absence of alpha or paired-chain data. When HLA alleles, especially DR and DQ, strongly co-occurred, TCR associations were difficult to assign to individual alleles. In a later analysis, TCR association rates were found to vary across HLA loci, with the most associated TCRs seen for DRB1 alleles and the fewest for HLA-C alleles. Because HLA typing was missing for some donors at each locus, association tests included only the typed subset. Some IMGT-functional V segments, including TRBV6-2 and TRBV6-3, could not be distinguished by the 87-base-pair reads and were therefore excluded. At a false discovery rate of 0.05, a later analysis linked under 20,000 TCR beta sequences to specific HLA alleles. According to a later genetic analysis, donors in an Asian-associated ancestry cluster had fewer N-insertions in productive TCRs than the approximately 700-donor mean. Because counts were too low, about 18 rarely observed V segments, including chromosome 9 orphons, were excluded from the earlier analysis of roughly 580 of the donors. The study gave a list of some 150 TCR beta chains associated with cytomegalovirus.

The cohort comprised some 730 healthy bone marrow donors. At the time of sampling, all cohort members were nominally healthy, though unrecorded immune exposures were likely present. The donor was CMV seronegative and was included in the group of about 350 seronegative cohort members. A peripheral blood sample was collected from each donor, and TCR beta sequencing was performed on peripheral blood mononuclear cells. The Qiagen DNeasy Blood Extraction Kit was used to extract genomic DNA from the blood cell samples. The receptor comes from a man aged 40-50 years in good health and CMV-seronegative. The specimen was PBMCs. The chain joins TRBV11-2 to TRBJ2-7; no D segment can be confidently identified. The nucleotide sequence is TGTGCCAGCAGCTTAGGGAGCTACGAGCAGTACTTC. Its protein reads: CASSLGSYEQYF.